The rows below give T cell receptor beta chains drawn from one sample of a study of chemoradiotherapy in HPV16-positive cancers. Repertoires were generated with immunoSEQ multiplex PCR, while TCRdb's copy carries only in-frame clones and drops some. The repertoire holds tens of thousands of clones, around 88% seen once, with roughly 4.4% in the top ten. Sequencing was performed on blood, taken from a patient who underwent chemoradiotherapy. Every receptor here comes from a human donor with HPV-associated anogenital cancer. CDR3s include the opening cysteine and the closing phenylalanine or tryptophan. A D gene is named only where the DNA matches it firmly. Some rows mark clone size as missing; the rest say once, few, many or name a class of expanded clone.

clone_size	v_call	d_call	j_call	cdr3_length	cdr3_nt	cdr3_aa
NA	TRBV29-1	NA	TRBJ2-1	12	TGCAGCGTTGATGGGCAGGGCAATGAGCAGTTCTTC	CSVDGQGNEQFF
NA	TRBV28	NA	TRBJ1-2	15	TGTGCCAGCAGTTCGACAGGATCGTCCTCCTATGGCTACACCTTC	CASSSTGSSSYGYTF
NA	TRBV10-2	TRBD2	TRBJ2-7	14	TGCGCCAGCAGTGACGGGACTAAGCCTAATGAGCAGTACTTC	CASSDGTKPNEQYF
NA	TRBV7-9	NA	TRBJ1-1	17	TGTGCCAGCAGCTTAGGACAGCGAGCCGATCGTGACACTGAAGCTTTCTTT	CASSLGQRADRDTEAFF
NA	TRBV2	NA	TRBJ1-1	13	TGTGCCAGCAGTGACAGAGGGAACACTGAAGCTTTCTTT	CASSDRGNTEAFF
NA	TRBV7-2	NA	TRBJ2-2	14	TGTGCCAGCAGCTTGAGGGGTTTTACCGGGGAGCTGTTTTTT	CASSLRGFTGELFF
NA	TRBV4-1	NA	TRBJ2-7	15	TGCGCCAGCAGCCGCAGTCGAGGGTTGGGGGACGAGCAGTACTTC	CASSRSRGLGDEQYF
few	TRBV4-1	NA	TRBJ1-5	14	TGCGCCAGCAGCCAGGTCCTGAGCAATCAGCCCCAGCATTTT	CASSQVLSNQPQHF
NA	TRBV5-6	NA	TRBJ1-2	16	TGTGCCAGCAGCGGCACCCGGGCCCTACAACGAGGTGGCTACACCTTC	CASSGTRALQRGGYTF
NA	TRBV19	NA	TRBJ2-2	15	TGTGCCAGTAGTATTACAGGTCTAATCGCCGGGGAGCTGTTTTTT	CASSITGLIAGELFF
NA	TRBV6-1	NA	TRBJ2-7	13	TGTGCCAGCAAGGCAGGGCTTTCCTACGAGCAGTACTTC	CASKAGLSYEQYF
NA	TRBV30	TRBD1	TRBJ1-3	15	TGTGCCTGGAGGGCCCCAGGGGGCTCTGGAAACACCATATATTTT	CAWRAPGGSGNTIYF
NA	TRBV19	NA	TRBJ1-4	12	TGTGCCAGTAGTCGCCAGGAGGAAAAACTGTTTTTT	CASSRQEEKLFF
NA	TRBV5-6	NA	TRBJ2-7	13	TGTGCCAGCAGCTCCACAGGGCGATACGAGCAGTACTTC	CASSSTGRYEQYF
NA	TRBV19	NA	TRBJ1-1	15	TGTGCCAGTAGTCCAATCAGGGGCGGGAACACTGAAGCTTTCTTT	CASSPIRGGNTEAFF
once	TRBV2	TRBD1	TRBJ2-5	16	TGTGCCAGCAGCGCTACCGGGACAGGGTTAGGAGAGACCCAGTACTTC	CASSATGTGLGETQYF
few	TRBV7-3	NA	TRBJ1-6	13	TGTGCCAGCAGCGTAGACTATAATTCACCCCTCCACTTT	CASSVDYNSPLHF
NA	TRBV11-2	NA	TRBJ2-7	14	TGTGCCAGCAGCTGGACAGCTGAAGACTACGAGCAGTACTTC	CASSWTAEDYEQYF
NA	TRBV9	NA	TRBJ2-3	16	TGTGCCAGCAGCGTAGAGGTGGCGGGGTGGACAGATACGCAGTATTTT	CASSVEVAGWTDTQYF
NA	TRBV5-4	TRBD2	TRBJ2-7	15	TGTGCCAGCAGCGAGGGACTAGCGCCCGACTACGAGCAGTACTTC	CASSEGLAPDYEQYF
NA	TRBV5-6	NA	TRBJ1-1	15	TGTGCCAGCAGCTCGGTCAGGGTTTCGAACACTGAAGCTTTCTTT	CASSSVRVSNTEAFF
NA	TRBV27	NA	TRBJ2-3	15	TGTGCCAGCAGTTTTAAAGGGCTAGGCACAGATACGCAGTATTTT	CASSFKGLGTDTQYF
NA	TRBV29-1	NA	TRBJ2-6	18	TGCAGCGTTGAATTAATGGGCGCCCGAAGCTCTGGGGCCAACGTCCTGACTTTC	CSVELMGARSSGANVLTF
NA	TRBV30	NA	TRBJ2-5	11	TGTGCCTGGAGTGTCCAAGAGACCCAGTACTTC	CAWSVQETQYF
few	TRBV5-4	NA	TRBJ1-1	12	TGTGCCAGCAGTTATGAACATGCGGTATCTTTCTTT	CASSYEHAVSFF
NA	TRBV5-1	NA	TRBJ2-7	13	TGCGCCAGCAAACTTCTTGGCGGGTACGAGCAGTACTTC	CASKLLGGYEQYF
NA	TRBV6-5	NA	TRBJ2-2	12	TGTGCCAGCACGCGTGGGACCGGGGAGCTGTTTTTT	CASTRGTGELFF
once	TRBV29-1	TRBD1	TRBJ2-7	12	TGCAGCGTTGAGGGGACAGCTTACGAGCAGTACTTC	CSVEGTAYEQYF
NA	TRBV6-1	TRBD1	TRBJ1-2	13	TGTGCCAGCAGGCCGGGACAGGGGGGAGGCTACACCTTC	CASRPGQGGGYTF